This T cell receptor (beta chain) was captured by sequencing in a study of cytomegalovirus exposure and HLA in healthy donors. Overall study results and limits: Productive rates of about 87% or about 30% were seen for most TCR beta V segments in an earlier analysis.

As for this clone: Its antigen is currently unknown.

PCR used 60 Vbeta primers and 13 Jbeta primers. Data came from immunoSEQ multiplex PCR; TCRdb stores just in-frame clones and leaves some out. This repertoire shows fewer than 120,000 clones, 70% to 85% found once; its top ten account for about 6.8%. Germline values: CDR1 SEHNR, CDR2 FQNEAQ (reference sequence). The V segment lost 5 bases and the J segment 0 bases; nucleotides outside the gene matches: 2. This CDR3 spans 15 amino acids. The clonotype was recovered from a man between 25 and 39 years old in good health and CMV-seropositive. Source material: PBMCs. This chain joins TRBV7-9 and TRBJ1-3; 9 bases are a match to TRBD1. The CDR3 DNA reads TGTGCCAGCAGCGGACAGGGGAGCTCTGGAAACACCATATATTTT. As protein: CASSGQGSSGNTIYF.